The 9 T cell receptor beta chains reported below all come from one sample, sequenced in a study of T cell repertoires in cytomegalovirus infection. Via MiXCR, TCRdb re-called the reads, giving one row per CDR3 protein. The repertoire holds 680,000 or so distinct CDR3 sequences, with 33% as singletons. These receptors are not linked to any known antigen. This material consisted of cultured PBMCs, taken from culture after CMV antigen stimulation. These receptors were collected from a human donor in good health (CMV status not recorded). Some clones in this sample may be carry-over from other donors' samples.

This clonotype has at least ten counts. The chain employs TRBV7-2 and TRBJ1-4; no firm D call. Trimming left V 3 bases short and J 7 bases short, with 12 bases between. Germline loops: CDR1 SGHTA, CDR2 FQGNSA. The CDR3 length is 14 residues. The CDR3 region is CASSFRHTGEKLFF. CDR3 in DNA: TGTGCCAGCAGCTTTAGACACACGGGTGAAAAACTGTTTTTT.

This clonotype was seen more than once but under ten times. The chain is built from TRBV6-5 and TRBJ2-3; perhaps TRBD1 as D (6 bases). V lost 2 bases and J 3 bases, leaving 9 bases between the germline ends. There are 14 residues in the CDR3. Germline V gives CDR1 MNHEY, CDR2 SVGAGI. DNA of the CDR3: TGTGCCAGCAGTTACGGTAGGGGGACAGATACGCAGTATTTT. This sequence encodes CASSYGRGTDTQYF.

This clonotype was found many times. The chain has TRBV7-8 and TRBJ1-1, with D hard to call. This CDR3 is 14 amino acids long. V dropped 5 bases and J dropped 5 bases, with 15 bases sitting between them. Germline CDR1 reads SGHVS; CDR2 reads FQNEAQ. CDR3 sequence (DNA): TGTGCCAGCAGCCCCAAGCCGGGGAAGACTGAAGCTTTCTTT. As protein: CASSPKPGKTEAFF.

The rearrangement joins TRBV28 to TRBJ2-5; no reliable D call. CDR1 and CDR2 (germline): MDHEN, SYDVKM. V gave up 6 bases and J gave up 5 bases, with 10 bases separating them. The CDR3 loop spans 12 amino acids. This CDR3 reads CASSIRVETQYF. CDR3 in DNA: TGTGCCAGCAGCATCCGTGTCGAGACCCAGTACTTC.

This sequence joins TRBV10-2 and TRBJ2-7; weak D call: TRBD2 (6 bases). The CDR3 runs 15 residues. Trimming pared 6 bases from V and 5 bases from J, leaving 20 bases between. Germline CDR1 is WSHSY and CDR2 is SAAADI. The CDR3, as DNA: TGCGCCAGCAGGGAGGGAGTGAGTAATGTAAACGAGCAGTACTTC. It specifies CASREGVSNVNEQYF.

The chain recombines TRBV20-1 with TRBJ2-1; 13 bases are a match to TRBD2. The J segment lost 6 bases and the V segment lost 5 bases, leaving 4 bases of the junction unmatched. There are 14 residues in the CDR3. From germline, CDR1 is DFQATT and CDR2 SNEGSKA (reference sequence). For the CDR3, the DNA is TGCAGTGCTCCTACTAGCGGGAGGGCCAATGAGCAGTTCTTC. Its protein is CSAPTSGRANEQFF.

The gene calls are TRBV20-1 and TRBJ2-3; 7 positions agree with TRBD1. The CDR3 covers 13 residues. The germline CDR1 and CDR2 sequences are DFQATT and SNEGSKA (reference sequence). CDR3 in DNA: TGCAGAATAGGACAGGCGGAGTTCAGGGCGCAGTATTTT. Amino acids: CRIGQAEFRAQYF.

This clonotype was counted only a few times. The gene calls are TRBV19 and TRBJ2-4, with 7 bases aligning to TRBD2. CDR1 is LNHDA and CDR2 is SQIVND in the germline V gene (reference sequence). This CDR3 is built from 15 residues. Unmatched junction bases numbered 4, after V lost 3 bases and J lost 2 bases. The DNA of the CDR3 is TGTGCCAGTAGTATTAGCGGGTTGTCCAAAAACATTCAGTACTTC. Protein product: CASSISGLSKNIQYF.

The gene calls are TRBV5-5 and TRBJ2-5; TRBD2 aligns across 13 bases. Germline V lookup: CDR1 SGHKS, CDR2 YYEKEE (reference sequence). The CDR3 contains 16 residues. Unmatched junction bases numbered 6, after V lost 5 bases and J lost 2 bases. CDR3 nucleotide sequence: TGTGCCAGCAGTCGCCGGGGACTAGCGGGACAAGAGACCCAGTACTTC. It is translated as CASSRRGLAGQETQYF.